The 2 T cell receptor beta chains listed next were all sequenced from one sample in a study of neurological immune-mediated disorders. One entry per CDR3 protein results from TCRdb running MiXCR on the 5' RACE reads. Among 65,000 to 75,000 distinct CDR3 sequences listed, over 5% were seen once. Sequencing was carried out using PBMCs. The receptors shown here come from a human donor with multiple sclerosis. The donor label of this sample is uncertain.

This clonotype was seen at least ten times. This sequence joins TRBV24-1 and TRBJ2-1; 8 bases line up with TRBD1. This CDR3 has 17 amino acids. J was trimmed by 7 bases and V by 0 bases; bases with no gene match: 10. Germline CDR1 is KGHDR and CDR2 is SFDVKD. CDR3: CATSDLKGQEGLNEQFF. The CDR3 DNA is TGTGCCACCAGTGATTTGAAGGGACAGGAAGGATTGAATGAGCAGTTCTTC.

The V and J genes are TRBV3-1 and TRBJ2-7; 8 bases are a match to TRBD1. CDR3 length equals 15 residues. J gave up 5 bases and V 4 bases, and 10 bases lay outside the gene matches. Germline CDR1 is LGHDT and CDR2 is YNNKEL (reference sequence). DNA of the CDR3: TGTGCCAGCAGCCTCGGGACAGGCTTTCGGGACGAGCAGTACTTC. It is translated as CASSLGTGFRDEQYF.